A selection of T cell receptor beta chains follows, all from one sample in a study of T-cell reconstitution after alpha-beta-depleted transplantation in children. TCRdb reanalysed the PCR reads using MiXCR and keeps one entry per CDR3 protein. The top ten clones hold about a quarter of a sample with a few hundred thousand distinct CDR3 sequences, roughly 12% of them seen once. Sequenced here: peripheral blood, sampled 180 days after TCRalphabeta/CD19-depleted stem cell transplant. These receptor sequences come from a male patient aged 2-15 years who had a stem cell transplant for chronic granulomatous disease, so the T cells may come from the graft donor. The CDR3 runs from the conserved cysteine through the conserved F or W.

V gene	CDR3 protein
TRBV5-1	CASRTEINSPLHF
TRBV6-5	CASSYSGSMETQYF
TRBV12-3/TRBV12-4	CASSPSSGMYNEQFF
TRBV7-2	CASSSNPATTNYNEQFF
TRBV6-2/TRBV6-3	CASRDDRGHRDEQYF
TRBV12-3/TRBV12-4	CAIKGEGLNEQFF
TRBV7-8	CASRTNTEAFF
TRBV6-1	CASKDSVRETQYF
TRBV9	CASSATSVDQPQHF
TRBV20-1	CSARADRLFNQPQHF
TRBV6-1	CASTQGGALYGYTF
TRBV10-1	CASSESDSGARKAFF
TRBV4-3	CASSQVTDDLDTQYF
TRBV3-1	CASSQEGLVNTGELFF
TRBV5-1	CASSLAATTDTQYF
TRBV29-1	CSGLQATGELFF
TRBV3-1	CASSQGDVLAKNIQYF
TRBV29-1	CSVRADGYTF
TRBV20-1	CSAPRLAGDKNIQYF
TRBV5-1	CASSLGGGYQYEQYF
TRBV27	CASSPGTEKQYF
TRBV7-9	CASSFWEEGYGYTF
TRBV28	CASSHDRREADTQYF
TRBV7-2	CASSSKGGRGNSPLHF
TRBV7-8	CASSAGTGFSGANVLTF
TRBV7-9	CASSPEGRERNIQYF
TRBV20-1	CSAREDSSYEQYF
TRBV10-2	CASSVTASGRAYEQYF
TRBV5-1	CASSFLRTYEQYF
TRBV12-3/TRBV12-4	CASRSQQETQYF
TRBV30	CAWSVTLGGYTF
TRBV18	CASSPPQRPNNEQFF
TRBV12-3/TRBV12-4	CASSLVQRTEAFF
TRBV7-2	CAGTLAAAGQRTDTQYF
TRBV20-1	CSAIPWSSGYNEQFF
TRBV7-9	CASRGDGSPWRYEQYF
TRBV24-1	CATSEGGYGYTF
TRBV7-8	CASSRDRVTDTQYF
TRBV9	CASSEKTDGLYEQYF
TRBV20-1	CSVDRPGLAVAGELFF
TRBV6-5	CASSYNNNQPQHF
TRBV5-1	CASSLSFLTDTQYF
TRBV27	CASSPLGHGAPNTEAFF
TRBV4-2	CASSQDTVGSSYEQYF
TRBV19	CASDPGQAYLNYGYTF
TRBV6-5	CASSYSSRQPQHF
TRBV19	CASRLQGMNTEAFF
TRBV19	CASKVTGGGRNTIYF
TRBV29-1	CSVGLAGVGPYNEQFF
TRBV5-5	CASSGTGNSYEQYF
TRBV20-1	CSAGTSVRSYEQYF
TRBV7-9	CASSPVGGGPAEAFF
TRBV2	CASRRGAILNTGELFF